Following are 18 T cell receptor beta chains from one sample sequenced in a study of response to subunit inactivated influenza vaccine. TCRdb re-derived calls from the RT-PCR reads in MiXCR, one entry per CDR3 protein. The sample contains under 750,000 distinct CDR3 sequences, about 11% of which appear only once. This specimen was PBMCs from blood, taken on the day of vaccination. All receptors derive from a man between 50 and 59 years old who received an inactivated influenza vaccine.

V usage is TRBV12-3 or TRBV12-4 and J usage is TRBJ1-1, with D perhaps matching TRBD1 (6 bases). CDR3 length: 12 amino acids. Trimming removed 5 bases from V and 10 bases from J, with 14 bases in between. CDR3 sequence: CASSPTGYRAFF. The CDR3, as DNA: TGTGCCAGCAGTCCGACAGGATATAGAGCTTTCTTT.

This clonotype was seen many times. V gene TRBV4-1 combines with J gene TRBJ1-5; D call uncertain. The CDR3 contains 13 residues. The germline V gene encodes CDR1 MGHRA and CDR2 YSYEKL. V lost 1 base, J lost 4 bases, and 5 bases lay in between. The DNA for the CDR3 is TGCGCCAGCAGCCAAGGGTTGAATCAGCCCCAGCATTTT. Translation: CASSQGLNQPQHF.

The chain employs TRBV9 and TRBJ1-2; no firm D call. Germline CDR1 reads SGDLS; CDR2 reads YYNGEE. This CDR3 is built from 14 residues. V was pared by 0 bases and J by 5 bases, with 11 bases between. Written as DNA, the CDR3 is TGTGCCAGCAGCGTAGTGACCGAGGAATATGGCTACACCTTC. This sequence encodes CASSVVTEEYGYTF.

This clonotype has only a few counts. V and J are TRBV10-3 and TRBJ2-1; TRBD2 aligns across 7 bases. From germline, CDR1 is ENHRY and CDR2 SYGVKD. Trimming removed 10 bases from V and 6 bases from J; junction bases left unmatched: 12. The CDR3 runs to 14 residues. The chain's CDR3 is CATRAGTTVNEQFF. The CDR3 DNA reads TGTGCCACCCGAGCCGGGACTACCGTCAATGAGCAGTTCTTC.

This clonotype showed up just a few times. The chain links TRBV20-1 to TRBJ2-3; unclear D gene. The CDR3 is made up of 14 amino acids. Germline CDR1 is DFQATT and CDR2 is SNEGSKA (reference sequence). V was clipped by 0 bases and J by 1 base, with 8 bases between them. CDR3: CSARDRLGTDTQYF. The DNA for the CDR3 is TGCAGTGCTAGAGATCGGCTGGGCACAGATACGCAGTATTTT.

At least ten counts were recorded for this clonotype. The CDR3 nucleotides are TGTGCCAGCAGCTTAGGACCAAGCCATGGCTACACCTTC. This sequence encodes CASSLGPSHGYTF. This chain uses TRBV11-2 with TRBJ1-2, with unresolved D. The CDR3 sequence is 13 residues long. Trimming stripped 1 base from V and 6 bases from J, with 9 bases between. Germline V gives CDR1 SGHAT, CDR2 FQNNGV.

This clonotype was detected a few times. This sequence joins TRBV5-1 and TRBJ2-5, with 7 bases matching TRBD1. The length of the CDR3 is 14 residues. Trimming removed 1 base from V and 5 bases from J; junction bases left unmatched: 5. Germline V lookup: CDR1 SGHRS, CDR2 YFSETQ. The CDR3 loop is CASSLIGGSETQYF. Written as DNA, the CDR3 is TGCGCCAGCAGCTTGATAGGGGGCTCTGAGACCCAGTACTTC.

This chain joins TRBV6-1 and TRBJ2-1; either TRBD1 or TRBD2 may supply D (5 bases each). CDR3 length: 17 residues. V was clipped by 7 bases and J by 9 bases, with 28 bases between them. CDR1 MNHNS and CDR2 SASEGT come from the germline V gene. Written as DNA, the CDR3 is TGTGCCAGCACAAGGAACACACGGGCACTTCGGGGCACTGAGCAGTTCTTC. It codes for CASTRNTRALRGTEQFF.

The chain couples TRBV5-1 to TRBJ2-7; a weak D match, TRBD1 (5 bases). This CDR3 has 15 amino acids. Trimming pared 4 bases from V and 0 bases from J, leaving 14 bases between. Germline V gene sequence: CDR1 SGHRS, CDR2 YFSETQ. CDR3 sequence (DNA): TGCGCCAGCAGCATCGACAGCTACGTCTCCTACGAGCAGTACTTC. The encoded protein is CASSIDSYVSYEQYF.

This clonotype appeared a few times. The rearrangement uses TRBV29-1 and TRBJ1-3; D gene unclear. V was shortened by 1 base and J by 4 bases, with 5 bases between the two germline ends. The CDR3 contains 12 residues. Germline loops: CDR1 SQVTM, CDR2 ANQGSEA. CDR3 sequence reads: CSVEGSGNTIYF. CDR3 sequence (DNA): TGCAGCGTTGAAGGCAGCGGAAACACCATATATTTT.

The chain employs TRBV7-6 and TRBJ2-1; 11 nucleotides align to TRBD2. CDR3 length: 17 residues. The germline CDR1 and CDR2 sequences are SGHVS and FNYEAQ. J was trimmed by 3 bases and V by 3 bases; bases with no gene match: 7. This chain's CDR3 is CASSFGYGTSGYNEQFF. The CDR3 DNA sequence: TGTGCCAGCAGCTTTGGATACGGGACTAGCGGCTACAATGAGCAGTTCTTC.

This clonotype was counted ten times or more. This chain connects TRBV28 to TRBJ2-1; D is uncertain. Germline V gene lookup returns CDR1 MDHEN and CDR2 SYDVKM. The ends were cut back, 6 bases at V and 4 bases at J, with 22 bases in the middle. This CDR3 spans 17 amino acids. The DNA of the CDR3 is TGTGCCAGCAGCAAAAGGCGGTCACCTGTTGGGTACAATGAGCAGTTCTTC. Amino acid sequence: CASSKRRSPVGYNEQFF.

V and J are TRBV28 and TRBJ2-2; no clear D. Germline V gene data show CDR1 as MDHEN and CDR2 as SYDVKM. This CDR3 region has 15 residues. V lost 3 bases and J lost 6, with 14 bases in between. The CDR3 spells CASSFRLVFSGELFF. The CDR3 bases are TGTGCCAGCAGTTTTAGGCTAGTTTTTTCCGGGGAGCTGTTTTTT.

This clonotype turned up a few times. The rearrangement links TRBV4-2 to TRBJ2-2, with 10 bases matching TRBD2. The V segment lost 4 bases and the J segment 9 bases; nucleotides outside the gene matches: 23. CDR1 and CDR2 from the germline V gene are LGHNA and YNFKEQ. CDR3 size: 20 residues. CDR3 loop: CASSPPGGLAGVVSPRELFF. The CDR3 DNA is TGTGCCAGCAGCCCCCCCGGGGGGCTAGCGGGAGTTGTCTCACCGAGGGAGCTGTTTTTT.

The chain uses TRBV9 and TRBJ2-1; TRBD2 agrees at 12 bases. In germline, CDR1 is SGDLS, CDR2 YYNGEE. J gave up 6 bases and V 0 bases, and 1 base lay outside the gene matches. The CDR3 loop spans 15 amino acids. CDR3 coding DNA: TGTGCCAGCAGCGTAGAGGGACTAGCGGGCAATGAGCAGTTCTTC. Translated, it gives CASSVEGLAGNEQFF.

This clonotype turned up a few times. The genes are TRBV20-1 and TRBJ1-1; D not certain. The V gene lost 7 bases and the J gene lost 5 bases, with 11 bases spanning the gap. The CDR3 contains 11 residues. Looked up from germline, CDR1 is DFQATT and CDR2 is SNEGSKA (reference sequence). The CDR3 DNA sequence: TGCAGTGGGGATTATGCTACTGAAGCTTTCTTT. Translating it yields CSGDYATEAFF.

This clonotype was counted a few times. This chain connects TRBV3-1 to TRBJ2-3; possible D gene TRBD1, 5 bases. The length of the CDR3 is 15 residues. V was pared by 0 bases and J by 1 base, with 8 bases between. Germline V CDR1 and CDR2: LGHDT, YNNKEL (reference sequence). The CDR3 loop reads CASSQDGQRTDTQYF. In nucleotides, the CDR3 is TGTGCCAGCAGCCAAGATGGACAACGCACAGATACGCAGTATTTT.

J is TRBJ2-5 and V is TRBV4-1; D ambiguous. The CDR3 has 17 amino acids. The V gene's germline CDR1 is MGHRA and CDR2 YSYEKL. V was clipped by 1 base and J by 5 bases, with 20 bases between them. The CDR3 region is CASSQGTLPLKQETQYF. CDR3 nucleotide sequence: TGCGCCAGCAGCCAAGGAACCTTACCCCTCAAACAGGAGACCCAGTACTTC.